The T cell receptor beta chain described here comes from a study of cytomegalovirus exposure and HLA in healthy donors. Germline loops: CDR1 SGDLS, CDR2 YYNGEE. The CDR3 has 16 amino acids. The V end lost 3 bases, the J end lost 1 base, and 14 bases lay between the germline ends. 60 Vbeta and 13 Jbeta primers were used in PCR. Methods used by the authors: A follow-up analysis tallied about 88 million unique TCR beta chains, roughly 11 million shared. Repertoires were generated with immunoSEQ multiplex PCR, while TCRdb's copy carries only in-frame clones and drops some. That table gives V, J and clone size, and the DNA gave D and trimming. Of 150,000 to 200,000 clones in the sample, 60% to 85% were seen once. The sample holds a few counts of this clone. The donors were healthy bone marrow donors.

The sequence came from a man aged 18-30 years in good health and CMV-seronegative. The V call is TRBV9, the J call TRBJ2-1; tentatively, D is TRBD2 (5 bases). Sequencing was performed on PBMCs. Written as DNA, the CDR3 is TGTGCCAGCAGCGCCCGGAGCGGTGCATCCTACAATGAGCAGTTCTTC. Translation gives CASSARSGASYNEQFF.